This TCR beta chain emerged from a study of T cell responses to AZD1222 COVID-19 vaccine. Findings and limits, study-wide: Clonal diversity was possibly underestimated, and the donors were mostly white British, with more females. CD4 TCRs associated with vaccination spanned spike, dominating at 160-218 and 743-854. Spike-specific TCR depth and breadth grew after two AZD1222 doses.

As concerns this clone: The antigen remains undetermined.

This table comes from immunoSEQ multiplex PCR, and its TCRdb copy is limited to in-frame clones, with some not included. The sample records nearly 90,000 clones, 88% being singletons. This receptor was taken from an adult in good health. The sample consisted of peripheral blood, taken on day 0 of MenACWY control vaccination.

CDR3 DNA: TGTGCCAGCAGCAAAGACAGGGCAAATGCCCAGGGAGATACGCAGTATTTT. Protein sequence: CASSKDRANAQGDTQYF. This chain links TRBV21-1 with TRBJ2-3; TRBD1, the table's D call, was not compared with the DNA. TRBV21-1 is listed as a pseudogene. The CDR3 length is 17 residues.